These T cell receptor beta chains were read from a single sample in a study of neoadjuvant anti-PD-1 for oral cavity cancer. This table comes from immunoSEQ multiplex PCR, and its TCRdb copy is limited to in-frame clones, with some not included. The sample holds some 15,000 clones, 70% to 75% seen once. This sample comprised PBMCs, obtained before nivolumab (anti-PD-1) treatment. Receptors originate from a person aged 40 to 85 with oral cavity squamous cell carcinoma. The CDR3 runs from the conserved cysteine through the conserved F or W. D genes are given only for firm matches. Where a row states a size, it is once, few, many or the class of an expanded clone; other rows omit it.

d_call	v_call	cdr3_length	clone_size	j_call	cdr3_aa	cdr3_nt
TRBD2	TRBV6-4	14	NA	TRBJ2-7	CASHLAGGSYEQYF	TGTGCCAGCCATCTAGCGGGAGGATCCTACGAGCAGTACTTC
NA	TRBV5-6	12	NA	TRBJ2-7	CASSMGSYEQYF	TGTGCCAGCAGTATGGGCTCCTACGAGCAGTACTTC
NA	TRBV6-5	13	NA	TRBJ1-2	CASSYVGREGYTF	TGTGCCAGCAGTTACGTGGGGAGGGAAGGCTACACCTTC
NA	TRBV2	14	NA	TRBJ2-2	CASSGQRGAGELFF	TGTGCCAGCAGTGGTCAGAGGGGGGCCGGGGAGCTGTTTTTT
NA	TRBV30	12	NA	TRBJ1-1	CAWKGYATEAFF	TGTGCCTGGAAGGGGTATGCTACTGAAGCTTTCTTT
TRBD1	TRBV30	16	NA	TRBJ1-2	CAWGPDRALFNYGYTF	TGTGCCTGGGGCCCCGACAGGGCCCTGTTTAACTATGGCTACACCTTC
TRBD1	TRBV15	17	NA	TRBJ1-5	CATSTTYRQGIHQPQHF	TGTGCCACCAGCACAACGTATAGACAGGGGATTCATCAGCCCCAGCATTTT
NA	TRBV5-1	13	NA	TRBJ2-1	CASSFRGAGMQFF	TGCGCCAGCAGCTTCAGGGGGGCCGGGATGCAGTTCTTC
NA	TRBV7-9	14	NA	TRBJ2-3	CASSQWANTDTQYF	TGTGCCAGCAGCCAATGGGCCAACACAGATACGCAGTATTTT
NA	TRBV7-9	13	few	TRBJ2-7	CASTDDSSYEQYF	TGTGCCAGCACTGATGACAGCTCCTACGAGCAGTACTTC
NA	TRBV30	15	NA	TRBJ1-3	CAWKPASPFGNTIYF	TGTGCCTGGAAGCCCGCGAGTCCATTTGGAAACACCATATATTTT
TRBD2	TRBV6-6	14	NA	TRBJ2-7	CASSYDGGNYEQYF	TGTGCCAGCAGTTATGACGGGGGGAACTACGAGCAGTACTTC
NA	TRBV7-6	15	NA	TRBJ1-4	CASSSFPVKNEKLFF	TGTGCCAGCAGCTCATTTCCCGTAAAGAATGAAAAACTGTTTTTT
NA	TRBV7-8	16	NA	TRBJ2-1	CASSFPWEGAYNEQFF	TGTGCCAGCAGCTTCCCGTGGGAAGGGGCCTACAATGAGCAGTTCTTC
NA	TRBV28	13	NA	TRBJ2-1	CASSLSSLGEQFF	TGTGCCAGCAGTTTATCATCCCTCGGGGAGCAGTTCTTC
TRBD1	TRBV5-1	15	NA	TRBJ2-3	CASSSTGLLTDTQYF	TGCGCCAGCAGCTCGACAGGGCTCCTCACAGATACGCAGTATTTT
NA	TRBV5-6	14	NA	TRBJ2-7	CASSLAGGRYEQYF	TGTGCCAGCAGCTTGGCTGGGGGCCGCTACGAGCAGTACTTC
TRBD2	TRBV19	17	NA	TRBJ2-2	CASTPLGLAGGGGELFF	TGTGCCAGTACTCCCTTAGGACTAGCGGGAGGCGGCGGGGAGCTGTTTTTT
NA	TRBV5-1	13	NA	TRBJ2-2	CASSLAAAGELFF	TGCGCCAGCAGCTTGGCAGCTGCGGGGGAGCTGTTTTTT
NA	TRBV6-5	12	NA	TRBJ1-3	CASRSLGNTIYF	TGTGCCAGCAGGAGTCTTGGAAACACCATATATTTT
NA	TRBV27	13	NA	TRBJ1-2	CASSLFINYGYTF	TGTGCCAGCAGTTTATTCATCAACTATGGCTACACCTTC
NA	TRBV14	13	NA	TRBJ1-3	CASSQGVGNTIYF	TGTGCCAGCAGCCAAGGGGTCGGAAACACCATATATTTT
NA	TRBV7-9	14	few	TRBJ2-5	CASSPDGGQETQYF	TGTGCCAGCAGCCCCGACGGGGGCCAAGAGACCCAGTACTTC
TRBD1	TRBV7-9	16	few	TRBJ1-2	CASSQHGQGGTGGYTF	TGTGCCAGCAGCCAACATGGTCAGGGCGGGACAGGAGGCTACACCTTC
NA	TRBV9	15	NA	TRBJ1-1	CASTPAGTLNTEAFF	TGTGCCAGCACCCCCGCCGGGACATTGAACACTGAAGCTTTCTTT
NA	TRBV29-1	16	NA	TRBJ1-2	CSVERRGTVTNYGYTF	TGCAGCGTTGAAAGGCGCGGGACGGTGACTAACTATGGCTACACCTTC
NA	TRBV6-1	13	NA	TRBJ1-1	CASSEVTGSEAFF	TGTGCCAGCAGTGAAGTTACAGGTTCTGAAGCTTTCTTT
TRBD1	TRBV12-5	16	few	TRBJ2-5	CASVRRDRAHQETQYF	TGTGCTAGTGTCCGTAGGGACAGGGCACACCAAGAGACCCAGTACTTC
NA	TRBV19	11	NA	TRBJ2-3	CASETTDTQYF	TGTGCCAGTGAGACGACAGATACGCAGTATTTT
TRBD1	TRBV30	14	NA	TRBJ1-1	CAWMTGARNTEAFF	TGTGCCTGGATGACAGGGGCCAGGAACACTGAAGCTTTCTTT
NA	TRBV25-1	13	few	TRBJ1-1	CASSGQVFSEAFF	TGTGCCAGCAGTGGACAGGTGTTCTCTGAAGCTTTCTTT